The rows below give T cell receptor beta chains drawn from one sample of a study of T cell responses to AZD1222 COVID-19 vaccine. Sequencing was performed with immunoSEQ multiplex PCR; in TCRdb, only in-frame clones are kept and a portion is missing. The table lists over 100,000 clones, just over 90% of them singletons, with around 1% in the top ten. This specimen consisted of peripheral blood, obtained 28 days after the second AZD1222 dose. The receptors were gathered from an adult who received the AZD1222 COVID-19 vaccine. CDR3s include the opening cysteine and the closing phenylalanine or tryptophan. D genes are given only for firm matches. For some rows the clone size is stated as once, few or many, or as a class when expanded; others skip it.

>TRBV4-1|NA|NA|TRBJ1-4
TGCGCCAGCAGCCACAGTTGGGGGCAGGAAAAACTGTTTTTT
CASSHSWGQEKLFF
>TRBV9|NA|NA|TRBJ1-5
TGTGCCAGCTCCGTTAGTTCCAATCAGCCCCAGCATTTT
CASSVSSNQPQHF
>TRBV19|NA|NA|TRBJ1-5
TGTGCCAGTAGTCCCCGCCCTGGGGACACCAATCAGCCCCAGCATTTT
CASSPRPGDTNQPQHF
>TRBV7-6|NA|once|TRBJ1-3
TGTGCCAGCAGCCTGAAAAGCTCTGGAAACACCATATATTTT
CASSLKSSGNTIYF
>TRBV6-5|NA|NA|TRBJ1-3
TGTGCCAGCAGCCCCTTCTCTGGAAACACCATATATTTT
CASSPFSGNTIYF
>TRBV28|NA|NA|TRBJ1-4
TGTGCCAGCAGTCTCCCCGGTTTTAATGAAAAACTGTTTTTT
CASSLPGFNEKLFF
>TRBV19|NA|NA|TRBJ1-2
TGTGCCAGTACCCCTGATCGACGGGAGATTGGCTACACCTTC
CASTPDRREIGYTF
>TRBV4-2|TRBD2|NA|TRBJ2-7
TGTGCCAGCAGCCCTGGACCGGGACTAACCTCCTACGAGCAGTACTTC
CASSPGPGLTSYEQYF
>TRBV6-5|NA|once|TRBJ1-5
TGTGCCAGCCTTCTAGGGCTCTTGAATCAGCCCCAGCATTTT
CASLLGLLNQPQHF
>TRBV5-1|TRBD1|NA|TRBJ1-4
TGCGCCAGCAGCTCGGGACAGGGGGACGAAAAACTGTTTTTT
CASSSGQGDEKLFF
>TRBV5-1|NA|once|TRBJ2-1
TGCGCCAGCAGCTTGGGTGCAGCTAACTACAATGAGCAGTTCTTC
CASSLGAANYNEQFF
>TRBV30|NA|NA|TRBJ2-2
TGTGCCTGGGACACAGGGTTGGTTGGCACCGGGGAGCTGTTTTTT
CAWDTGLVGTGELFF
>TRBV5-8|NA|NA|TRBJ1-1
TGTGCCAGCAGCTGGGCCCCGAACACTGAAGCTTTCTTT
CASSWAPNTEAFF
>TRBV21-1|NA|NA|TRBJ2-7
TGTGCCAGCAGCAAAGACCCAGTCTCCAACCTCGAGCAGTACTTC
CASSKDPVSNLEQYF
>TRBV5-1|TRBD1|NA|TRBJ2-7
TGCGCCAGCAGCGCTCAGACAGGGGAGTTTGGGGAGCAGTACTTC
CASSAQTGEFGEQYF
>TRBV7-8|TRBD2|once|TRBJ2-2
TGTGCCAGCAGCACACTAGCGGGAGGGGTCACCGGGGAGCTGTTTTTT
CASSTLAGGVTGELFF
>TRBV27|TRBD1|NA|TRBJ1-6
TGTGCCAGCAGCTCCCCCGGGACAGTTCACCTCCACTTT
CASSSPGTVHLHF
>TRBV6-5|TRBD1|NA|TRBJ2-1
TGTGCCAGCAGTTCAACGATCGACAGGGGATGGTTCTTC
CASSSTIDRGWFF
>TRBV5-1|NA|NA|TRBJ1-2
TGCGCCAGCAGCTCGTCGGGAGGGGACTATGGCTACACCTTC
CASSSSGGDYGYTF
>TRBV6-5|TRBD1|few|TRBJ1-5
TGTGCCAGCAGTTCCCGACAGGGGGCAATGGGTCAGCCCCAGCATTTT
CASSSRQGAMGQPQHF
>TRBV9|NA|NA|TRBJ2-6
TGTGCCAGCAGCGTAGACTACGGGGCCAACGTCCTGACTTTC
CASSVDYGANVLTF
>TRBV15|TRBD1|NA|TRBJ1-4
TGTGCCACCAGCAGCCGGGACAGCACTAATGAAAAACTGTTTTTT
CATSSRDSTNEKLFF
>TRBV9|NA|NA|TRBJ1-1
TGTGCCAGCAGCGTAGGTTTATCGGTGGGGGAAAACACTGAAGCTTTCTTT
CASSVGLSVGENTEAFF
>TRBV3-1/TRBV3-2|NA|NA|TRBJ1-1
TGTGCCAGCATCGCTAGGGATGGGGGGAACACTGAAGCTTTCTTT
CASIARDGGNTEAFF
>TRBV14|TRBD1|NA|TRBJ1-1
TGTGCCAGCAGCCGTGTCCTGGGAGTGGCAGGGGGCCCGAACACTGAAGCTTTCTTT
CASSRVLGVAGGPNTEAFF
>TRBV5-1|NA|few|TRBJ1-1
TGCGCCAGCGGAGGAACCAACACTGAAGCTTTCTTT
CASGGTNTEAFF
>TRBV6-1|NA|NA|TRBJ2-6
TGTGCCAGCAGTGAGGTCTCTGGGGCCAACGTCCTGACTTTC
CASSEVSGANVLTF
>TRBV7-3|NA|NA|TRBJ1-6
TGTGCCAGCAGCTTAAAGGGGGGACCCCTCCACTTT
CASSLKGGPLHF
>TRBV24-1|NA|NA|TRBJ2-1
TGTGCCACCAGTGATTCTAAGACATTACTCGATGAGCAGTTCTTC
CATSDSKTLLDEQFF
>TRBV2|TRBD2|NA|TRBJ2-3
TGTGCCAGCAGGACGGGACTAGCGGGAGGTGGCACAGATACGCAGTATTTT
CASRTGLAGGGTDTQYF
>TRBV24-1|TRBD2|once|TRBJ2-2
TGTGCCACCAGGGGAGGGAGGACCGGGGAGCTGTTTTTT
CATRGGRTGELFF
>TRBV18|TRBD1|once|TRBJ2-1
TGTGCCAGCTCACCGGGACAGGGGGCCCGCAATGAGCAGTTCTTC
CASSPGQGARNEQFF
>TRBV12-3/TRBV12-4|NA|NA|TRBJ1-1
TGTGCCACTAGCCTATGGGGGACTGAAGCTTTCTTT
CATSLWGTEAFF
>TRBV9|TRBD1|once|TRBJ2-1
TGTGCCAGCAGCGTAGCAATGGGGACAGGGAACTACAATGAGCAGTTCTTC
CASSVAMGTGNYNEQFF
>TRBV29-1|NA|NA|TRBJ2-1
TGCAGCGTTGGGACCAGGAGCTCCTACAATGAGCAGTTCTTC
CSVGTRSSYNEQFF
>TRBV5-8|TRBD1|NA|TRBJ2-5
TGTGCCAGCAGCTTGGCTAGGACAGGGGGCAGGGGGACCCAGTACTTC
CASSLARTGGRGTQYF
>TRBV5-8|NA|NA|TRBJ1-2
TGTGCCAGCAGTAAGGGCAGGACTAGCTATGGCTACACCTTC
CASSKGRTSYGYTF
>TRBV4-1|NA|NA|TRBJ2-3
TGCGCCAGCCCCCCGTGGGGTCGGAGAGATACGCAGTATTTT
CASPPWGRRDTQYF
>TRBV10-3|TRBD1|NA|TRBJ2-7
TGTGCCATCAGTGGTCCCGGGACAGGGGGATACGAGCAGTACTTC
CAISGPGTGGYEQYF
>TRBV7-3|TRBD2|NA|TRBJ2-3
TGTGCCAGCAGCCCCGGACTAGTCGGGGATACGCAGTATTTT
CASSPGLVGDTQYF
>TRBV5-1|NA|NA|TRBJ2-1
TGCGCCAGCAGCTTGGGACAGGTTAATGAGCAGTTCTTC
CASSLGQVNEQFF
>TRBV5-1|TRBD1|NA|TRBJ2-7
TGCGCCAGCAGCTTAACAGGGGGTTCGGGCGAGCAGTACTTC
CASSLTGGSGEQYF
>TRBV18|TRBD1|few|TRBJ1-3
TGTGCCAGCTCACCGTGGGAGGACAGGGGCTCTGGAAACACCATATATTTT
CASSPWEDRGSGNTIYF
>TRBV20-1|NA|NA|TRBJ2-3
TGCAGTGCTAGTCCGGGGCGAGCGGCAGATACGCAGTATTTT
CSASPGRAADTQYF
>TRBV15|TRBD2|NA|TRBJ2-4
TGTGCCACCAGCACCCCGCTAAAGGGAGGGAGGAACATTCAGTACTTC
CATSTPLKGGRNIQYF
>TRBV5-6|TRBD1|NA|TRBJ1-5
TGTGCCAGCAGCTTGATGCAGGGGGATCAGCCCCAGCATTTT
CASSLMQGDQPQHF
>TRBV5-1|NA|NA|TRBJ2-1
TGCGCCAGCAGCTTGTCCCGGCCGAATAATGAGCAGTTCTTC
CASSLSRPNNEQFF
>TRBV5-5|NA|NA|TRBJ2-5
TGTGCCAGCAGCTCCGGACCCAAGACGGAGACCCAGTACTTC
CASSSGPKTETQYF
>TRBV16|NA|NA|TRBJ1-2
TGTGCCAGCAGCCAATTTCAGCGGGGCGACTATGGCTACACCTTC
CASSQFQRGDYGYTF
>TRBV19|TRBD2|NA|TRBJ2-1
TGTGCCAGTAGTAGGACTAGCGGGCCCCCCTACAATGAGCAGTTCTTC
CASSRTSGPPYNEQFF
>TRBV14|TRBD2|NA|TRBJ2-3
TGTGCCAGCAGCCAAGGAACTAGCGGGAGGTCCGTTGATACGCAGTATTTT
CASSQGTSGRSVDTQYF
>TRBV28|NA|NA|TRBJ1-1
TGTGCCAGCAGCGACCTCCCGGGACAACCGAACACTGAAGCTTTCTTT
CASSDLPGQPNTEAFF
>TRBV7-8|NA|NA|TRBJ1-2
TGTGCCAGCAGCTTAGCTGGCCGGGAAGCTAACTATGGCTACACCTTC
CASSLAGREANYGYTF
>TRBV19|TRBD2|NA|TRBJ2-7
TGTGCCAGTAGTATTTCCAGGGAGGGATACTACGAGCAGTACTTC
CASSISREGYYEQYF
>TRBV1|NA|few|TRBJ1-5
TGCACCAGCAGCCAAGAATCAGTGACAAGCAATCAGCCCCAGCATTTT
CTSSQESVTSNQPQHF
>TRBV11-2|NA|NA|TRBJ2-7
TGTGCCAGCAGCCGACAGGGAGGGGTACGAAGGGCACACTACGAGCAGTACTTC
CASSRQGGVRRAHYEQYF
>TRBV5-1|NA|NA|TRBJ2-1
TGCGCCAGCAGCTCCCAGGGGCAAGGCAATGAGCAGTTCTTC
CASSSQGQGNEQFF
>TRBV6-5|NA|NA|TRBJ1-6
TGTGCCAGCAGTTTGGGGCAGCCCAATTCACCCCTCCACTTT
CASSLGQPNSPLHF
>TRBV28|NA|NA|TRBJ2-7
TGTGCCAGCAGTCCGGAATACGAGCAGTACTTC
CASSPEYEQYF